Listed below are T cell receptor beta chains from one sample, sequenced in a study of early T cells in non-severe SARS-CoV-2 infection. TCRdb recomputed calls from the 5' RACE reads with MiXCR, one row per CDR3 protein. The profile shows around 50,000 distinct CDR3 sequences, around 12% of them singletons. The sample consisted of whole blood. The receptors stem from an adult who was a healthcare worker with PCR-confirmed SARS-CoV-2 infection or an uninfected control (not recorded which). Both conserved end residues are part of each CDR3. A D gene is named only where the DNA matches it firmly. The size of a clone is reported for some rows only, either as once, few or many, or as a class for expanded clones.

clone size,D gene,V gene,J gene,CDR3 DNA,CDR3 protein
many,.,TRBV5-1,TRBJ1-1,TGCGCCAGCAGAGTGGCGGGGAACACTGAAGCTTTCTTT,CASRVAGNTEAFF
many,TRBD2,TRBV6-2/TRBV6-3,TRBJ2-1,TGTGCCAGCTCCGGGACTAGCGGTGGTAATGAGCAGTTCTTC,CASSGTSGGNEQFF
many,.,TRBV7-3,TRBJ2-3,TGTGCCAGCAGCTTAAAGGTCGCGACGGGGGCAGATACGCAGTATTTT,CASSLKVATGADTQYF
many,TRBD2,TRBV27,TRBJ2-7,TGTGCCAGCAGTTTAGGGACTACCTCCTACGAGCAGTACTTC,CASSLGTTSYEQYF
many,TRBD1,TRBV13,TRBJ1-2,TGTGCCAGCAGCAAACCCAAAGAGCAGGGGGATGGCTACACCTTC,CASSKPKEQGDGYTF
many,TRBD2,TRBV10-3,TRBJ2-7,TGTGCCATCAGTGAAAAAGCGGGAACCTCCTACGAGCAGTACTTC,CAISEKAGTSYEQYF
many,TRBD2,TRBV5-1,TRBJ2-3,TGCGCCAGCAGCGCGACGCCGACTAGCGGGAGGCGCACAGATACGCAGTATTTT,CASSATPTSGRRTDTQYF
.,.,TRBV18,TRBJ1-4,TGTGCCAGCTCACCCGACAGGTCTAATGAAAAACTGTTTTTT,CASSPDRSNEKLFF
.,TRBD2,TRBV18,TRBJ2-5,TGTGCCAGCTCACGTCTAGCGGGAAGTCCAGAGACCCAGTACTTC,CASSRLAGSPETQYF
.,TRBD2,TRBV28,TRBJ2-7,TGTGCCAGCCACCTCCGGTCTAGCGGGGACGAGCAGTACTTC,CASHLRSSGDEQYF
.,.,TRBV29-1,TRBJ2-7,TGCAGCGTTGCGACTAGGACCTACGAGCAGTACTTC,CSVATRTYEQYF
many,.,TRBV5-4,TRBJ2-2,TGTGCCAGCAGCTTTGTGACCAACACCGGGGAGCTGTTTTTT,CASSFVTNTGELFF
many,TRBD2,TRBV10-1,TRBJ2-5,TGCGCCAGCAGTGCGGCGGGGGAGCCCCAAGAGACCCAGTACTTC,CASSAAGEPQETQYF
few,TRBD2,TRBV30,TRBJ2-1,TGTGCCTGGTTTACCGGGACTAGCGGGAGCGATGAGCAGTTCTTC,CAWFTGTSGSDEQFF
.,.,TRBV3-1,TRBJ1-1,TGTGCCAGCAGCCAAGAGGCAAACCCTGAAGCTTTCTTT,CASSQEANPEAFF
once,TRBD1,TRBV11-2,TRBJ2-7,TGTGCCAGCAGCCGCGACAGGGCATACGAGCAGTACTTC,CASSRDRAYEQYF
.,.,TRBV28,TRBJ1-3,TGTGCCAGCAGTGCCACCGGGACCTCTGGAAACACCATATATTTT,CASSATGTSGNTIYF
.,TRBD2,TRBV6-5,TRBJ2-5,TGTGCCAGCAGTTCCCACCTGGGACTAGCGGGGGAGGAGACCCAGTACTTC,CASSSHLGLAGEETQYF
many,TRBD2,TRBV29-1,TRBJ2-5,TGCAGCGGGGGACTAGCGACCCAGGGAGAGACCCAGTACTTC,CSGGLATQGETQYF
many,.,TRBV7-6,TRBJ2-1,TGTGCCAGCAGCTTAGGGGCCGGGAGACGGGATGAGCAGTTCTTC,CASSLGAGRRDEQFF
few,TRBD2,TRBV10-2,TRBJ2-4,TGCGCCAGCAGTGAACCCAGCGGGGCGCCAGTGGCCAAAAACATTCAGTACTTC,CASSEPSGAPVAKNIQYF
many,.,TRBV2,TRBJ2-7,TGTGCCAGCAGTCCACAGGGTGGAGAGCAGTACTTC,CASSPQGGEQYF
many,TRBD1,TRBV19,TRBJ2-7,TGTGCCAGTAGTTTCCGGGACAGGAGGGACTACGAGCAGTACTTC,CASSFRDRRDYEQYF
.,TRBD2,TRBV28,TRBJ2-7,TGTGCCAGCAGGGGACTAGCGGACTCCTACGAGCAGTACTTC,CASRGLADSYEQYF
few,.,TRBV11-2,TRBJ2-3,TGTGCCAGCAGCTTAATTGGGCTTAGCACAGATACGCAGTATTTT,CASSLIGLSTDTQYF
.,TRBD2,TRBV20-1,TRBJ2-7,TGCAGTGCTAGAGATCACAAGCGGGACCCTTACGAGCAGTACTTC,CSARDHKRDPYEQYF
many,.,TRBV28,TRBJ2-3,TGTGCCAGCAGTTTATATAGAGGCGGGAATACGCAGTATTTT,CASSLYRGGNTQYF
many,.,TRBV6-5,TRBJ2-7,TGTGCCAGCAGTTATGCCCCGGCCGCCTACGAGCAGTACTTC,CASSYAPAAYEQYF
many,TRBD1,TRBV5-1,TRBJ2-3,TGCGCCAGCAGGGGACAGGGTGCAACAGATACGCAGTATTTT,CASRGQGATDTQYF
many,.,TRBV9,TRBJ2-3,TGTGCCAGCAGCACCCCTCCAGATACGCAGTATTTT,CASSTPPDTQYF
.,TRBD2,TRBV12-3/TRBV12-4,TRBJ2-3,TGTGCCAGCAGTTACCGGACTAGCGGGGCAGATACGCAGTATTTT,CASSYRTSGADTQYF
.,.,TRBV12-3/TRBV12-4,TRBJ2-2,TGTGCCAGCAGGCCCAGCGCGAACACCGGGGAGCTGTTTTTT,CASRPSANTGELFF
few,TRBD2,TRBV18,TRBJ2-1,TGTGCCAGCTCACCAATGAGCGGGAGGGCGGGCAATGAGCAGTTCTTC,CASSPMSGRAGNEQFF
.,.,TRBV7-6,TRBJ2-1,TGTGCCAGCAGCTTCGGAGGGTCCAATGAGCAGTTCTTC,CASSFGGSNEQFF
.,.,TRBV29-1,TRBJ2-3,TGCAGCGCACAATACGGGGCAGATACGCAGTATTTT,CSAQYGADTQYF